The 5 T cell receptor beta chains listed next were all sequenced from one sample in a study of cytomegalovirus exposure and HLA in healthy donors. Use of 60 Vbeta and 13 Jbeta primers characterized the PCR. The protocol was immunoSEQ multiplex PCR, while the TCRdb copy is restricted to in-frame clones and leaves out a portion. The sample shows some 150,000 clones, 79% of them seen only once. Sequences were obtained from PBMCs. The receptors were gathered from a male donor in good health and CMV-seronegative.

The rearrangement joins TRBV7-9 to TRBJ2-1, with 8 bases fitting TRBD2. CDR1 is SEHNR, CDR2 FQNEAQ, per germline (reference sequence). The CDR3 contains 15 residues. Unmatched junction bases numbered 5, after V lost 5 bases and J lost 2 bases. The CDR3 loop reads CASSPGGATYNEQFF. The CDR3 DNA reads as TGTGCCAGCAGCCCCGGGGGGGCCACCTACAATGAGCAGTTCTTC. The full variable domain, its missing parts supplied by reference TRBV7-9 and TRBJ2-1, is DTGVSQNPRHKITKRGQNVTFRCDPISEHNRLYWYRQTLGQGPEFLTYFQNEAQLEKSRLLSDRFSAERPKGSFSTLEIQRTEQGDSAMYLCASSPGGATYNEQFFGPGTRLTVL.

This clone was seen only once. The chain joins TRBV19 to TRBJ1-5; 7 positions match TRBD1. Trimming at V came to 5 bases and at J to 4 bases, leaving 20 bases not matched to a gene. There are 19 residues in the CDR3. Germline V gives CDR1 LNHDA, CDR2 SQIVND (reference sequence). The CDR3 nucleotides read TGTGCCAGTAGTCCCAGAGGCAGGGGGGTCGGGCCCTCGAATCAGCCCCAGCATTTT. Translated: CASSPRGRGVGPSNQPQHF. Together with reference TRBV19 and TRBJ1-5, the CDR3 gives the full variable domain: DGGITQSPKYLFRKEGQNVTLSCEQNLNHDAMYWYRQDPGQGLRLIYYSQIVNDFQKGDIAEGYSVSREKKESFPLTVTSAQKNPTAFYLCASSPRGRGVGPSNQPQHFGDGTRLSIL.

The chain recombines TRBV5-4 with TRBJ2-2; D not certain. There are 15 residues in the CDR3. V dropped 2 bases and J dropped 5 bases, with 13 bases sitting between them. The germline gives CDR1 SGHNT, CDR2 YYREEE (reference sequence). The CDR3 DNA reads as TGTGCCAGCAGCTTAGAGATCCAGAGGACCGGGGAGCTGTTTTTT. This encodes CASSLEIQRTGELFF. Complete variable domain (other parts from reference TRBV5-4 and TRBJ2-2): ETGVTQSPTHLIKTRGQQVTLRCSSQSGHNTVSWYQQALGQGPQFIFQYYREEENGRGNFPPRFSGLQFPNYSSELNVNALELDDSALYLCASSLEIQRTGELFFGEGSRLTVL.

V gene TRBV9 combines with J gene TRBJ1-2; 9 bases are shared with TRBD1. CDR1 SGDLS and CDR2 YYNGEE come from the germline V gene. V lost 3 bases to trimming and J lost 8 bases; unmatched junction nucleotides: 11. The CDR3 is 15 residues long. The CDR3 DNA is TGTGCCAGCAGCGACCGGGACAGGGAGACGGGAGGCTACACCTTC. Translated, it gives CASSDRDRETGGYTF.

This chain joins TRBV10-2 and TRBJ2-5; D might be TRBD1 (8 bases). The CDR3 spans 14 residues. Trimming stripped 3 bases from V and 4 bases from J, with 12 bases between. Germline V gives CDR1 WSHSY, CDR2 SAAADI. The CDR3 sequence: CASSEQGGRETQYF. In nucleotides, the CDR3 is TGCGCCAGCAGTGAACAGGGGGGGCGAGAGACCCAGTACTTC.